This T cell receptor (beta chain) was documented in a study of early T cells in non-severe SARS-CoV-2 infection. As for the study in general: Chains were not paired, and sequencing was done on bulk RNA from unsorted whole blood.

The CDR3 runs 15 residues. V was trimmed by 6 bases and J by 3 bases, leaving 16 bases between them. This clonotype came up a few times. Its target is unknown. Study conclusions and caveats: The study's VDJdb matching favored anti-spike CD8 responses and missed private and CD4 specificities.

The TCR library protocol attached unique molecular identifiers to the individual cDNA molecules. TCRdb independently ran MiXCR on the 5' RACE reads; one entry per CDR3 protein. The table shows some 77,000 distinct CDR3 sequences, with 9.5% to 15% occurring only once. The receptor's source is an adult who was a healthcare worker with PCR-confirmed SARS-CoV-2 infection or an uninfected control (not recorded which). The V gene is TRBV12-3 or TRBV12-4, the J gene TRBJ2-3; D perhaps matches TRBD2 (6 bases). The sample was whole blood. The CDR3, as DNA: TGTGCCAGCAGATCCTCTAGCGCGAGTACAGATACGCAGTATTTT. This gives the protein CASRSSSASTDTQYF.